These 9 T cell receptor beta chains were all obtained from the same sample, sequenced in a study of blood T cell repertoires in COVID-19. Clones were read by immunoSEQ multiplex PCR, and TCRdb kept only the in-frame ones, dropping some. The data contain under 200,000 clones, approximately 80% of them singletons. Material: peripheral blood. These TCRs come from a woman aged 70-85 years with COVID-19, enrolled during active disease.

The genes are TRBV5-4 and TRBJ2-1, with 12 nucleotides matching TRBD2. CDR1 and CDR2 (germline): SGHNT, YYREEE (reference sequence). This CDR3 spans 17 amino acids. Germline trimming cut 1 base from V and 0 bases from J; bases unmatched to any gene: 2. The CDR3 loop is CASSLKTSGSSYNEQFF. The CDR3 bases are TGTGCCAGCAGCTTGAAGACTAGCGGGAGCTCCTACAATGAGCAGTTCTTC.

V gene TRBV5-1 combines with J gene TRBJ1-1; weak D call: TRBD1 (5 bases). The germline V gene encodes CDR1 SGHRS and CDR2 YFSETQ. There are 15 residues in the CDR3. Trimming took off 3 bases at V and 0 bases at J, with 12 bases between the two ends. The CDR3 DNA follows: TGCGCCAGCAGCTCAGACAGTACGCTGAACACTGAAGCTTTCTTT. It encodes CASSSDSTLNTEAFF.

The CDR3 protein is CASNNINYGYTF. The CDR3 bases are TGTGCCAGCAATAATATTAACTATGGCTACACCTTC. The J gene is TRBJ1-2, the V gene TRBV28; D unresolved. With 7 bases removed from V and 1 base from J, the gap between germline ends came to 7 bases. The CDR3 has 12 amino acids. Germline loops: CDR1 MDHEN, CDR2 SYDVKM.

The chain recombines TRBV30 with TRBJ1-2; D is unresolved. The CDR3 length is 13 residues. The V gene's germline CDR1 is GTSNPN and CDR2 SVGIG (reference sequence). V was clipped by 2 bases and J by 4 bases, with 11 bases between them. The CDR3 is CAWSPPNSYGYTF. CDR3 nucleotide sequence: TGTGCCTGGAGTCCCCCGAACAGCTATGGCTACACCTTC.

V is TRBV5-8 and J is TRBJ2-5, with D maybe TRBD2 (5 bases). Trimming cost V 2 bases and J 4 bases, with 12 bases left between them. Looked up from germline, CDR1 is SGHTS and CDR2 is YDEGEE. CDR3 length: 14 amino acids. CDR3 sequence reads: CASSFGDPSETQYF. CDR3 DNA: TGTGCCAGCAGCTTCGGGGATCCCTCAGAGACCCAGTACTTC.

V gene TRBV3-1 (or the pseudogene TRBV3-2) combines with J gene TRBJ1-2; tentative D call: TRBD1 (6 bases). Per the germline V gene, CDR1 is LGHDT and CDR2 is YNNKEL (reference sequence). The CDR3 contains 14 residues. V lost 2 bases and J 8 bases, leaving 15 bases between the germline ends. CDR3 sequence reads: CASSQPTGSGGYTF. The CDR3 bases are TGTGCCAGCAGCCAACCTACAGGGTCCGGGGGCTACACCTTC.

The chain links TRBV24-1 to TRBJ1-2; 11 nucleotides line up with TRBD1. The CDR3 is made up of 16 amino acids. Germline CDR1 and CDR2: KGHDR and SFDVKD. The J segment lost 5 bases and the V segment lost 7 bases, leaving 11 bases of the junction unmatched. The CDR3 spells CATRTGTGGFSYGYTF. DNA of the CDR3: TGTGCCACCAGAACCGGGACAGGGGGATTTAGTTATGGCTACACCTTC.

This clone was recorded once. V and J are TRBV19 and TRBJ2-3; no clear D. The CDR3 consists of 15 residues. CDR1 is LNHDA and CDR2 is SQIVND in the germline V gene (reference sequence). Trimming pared 5 bases from V and 0 bases from J, leaving 12 bases between. CDR3 coding DNA: TGTGCCAGTAGTTGGGCAGCCGGTAGCACAGATACGCAGTATTTT. This sequence encodes CASSWAAGSTDTQYF.

The V gene is TRBV5-1, the J gene TRBJ2-6, with TRBD2 identical over 12 bases. Germline V lookup: CDR1 SGHRS, CDR2 YFSETQ. V gave up 4 bases and J gave up 2 bases; unmatched junction bases: 7. The CDR3 covers 18 residues. In DNA, the CDR3 is TGCGCCAGCAGCCCCACCCCTAGCGGGGGGGCTGGGGCCAACGTCCTGACTTTC. Protein sequence: CASSPTPSGGAGANVLTF.